Following are 29 T cell receptor beta chains from one sample sequenced in a study of long-term antiretroviral therapy in people with HIV. This was the immunoSEQ v3.0 assay at survey level. Assay used: immunoSEQ multiplex PCR; TCRdb lists only in-frame clones, some missing. The profile shows fewer than 35,000 clones, roughly three quarters of them singletons. Source: unsorted PBMCs, taken 3.1 years after starting antiretroviral therapy. These TCRs come from a woman between 45 and 65 years old with HIV.

V gene TRBV5-1 combines with J gene TRBJ2-1, with D maybe TRBD2 (6 bases). The CDR3 loop spans 13 amino acids. The germline V gene has CDR1 SGHRS and CDR2 YFSETQ. V dropped 5 bases and J dropped 5 bases, with 11 bases sitting between them. The CDR3 is CASSGGKDNEQFF. In DNA, the CDR3 is TGCGCCAGCAGTGGGGGGAAGGACAATGAGCAGTTCTTC.

This clone was seen only once. The V call is TRBV30, the J call TRBJ2-6; D may be TRBD2 (5 bases). The CDR3 loop spans 14 amino acids. CDR1 and CDR2 from the germline V gene are GTSNPN and SVGIG (reference sequence). Deletions cut 4 bases from V and 1 base from J, with 8 bases between. CDR3 in amino acids: CAWIRGSGANVLTF. The CDR3 DNA reads TGTGCCTGGATCAGAGGGTCTGGGGCCAACGTCCTGACTTTC.

V usage is TRBV7-8 and J usage is TRBJ1-5; D is uncertain. Deletions cut 1 base from V and 0 bases from J, with 22 bases between. This CDR3 region has 20 residues. Germline V gives CDR1 SGHVS, CDR2 FQNEAQ. CDR3 nucleotide sequence: TGTGCCAGCAGCTTAGTCGGGGTTCCGGGCCTTTCCTATAGCAATCAGCCCCAGCATTTT. Translated, it gives CASSLVGVPGLSYSNQPQHF.

The V gene is TRBV12-5, the J gene TRBJ1-1; D remains ambiguous. V shed 1 base and J shed 5 bases, with 11 bases lying between them. The germline V gene has CDR1 LGHNT and CDR2 FRNRAP. The CDR3 extends over 14 amino acids. The CDR3 sequence: CASGLAVSGTEAFF. Written as DNA, the CDR3 is TGTGCTAGTGGTTTGGCTGTGTCGGGAACTGAAGCTTTCTTT.

The J gene is TRBJ2-7, the V gene TRBV5-6; D unresolved. The CDR3 has 14 residues. V was clipped by 0 bases and J by 4 bases, with 11 bases between them. Germline CDR1 and CDR2: SGHDT and YYEEEE. CDR3 bases: TGTGCCAGCAGCTTGGCTCCCAGTATTTACGAGCAGTACGTC. Encoded protein: CASSLAPSIYEQYV.

This clone appeared a few times. The V gene is TRBV7-9, the J gene TRBJ1-4; no definite D call. CDR3 length: 12 residues. The V end lost 10 bases, the J end lost 4 bases, and 10 bases lay between the germline ends. Germline values: CDR1 SEHNR, CDR2 FQNEAQ (reference sequence). The CDR3 sequence: CANAAINEKLFF. The CDR3 coding sequence is TGTGCCAACGCGGCGATTAATGAAAAACTGTTTTTT. The full variable domain, rest sourced from reference TRBV7-9 and TRBJ1-4, is DTGVSQNPRHKITKRGQNVTFRCDPISEHNRLYWYRQTLGQGPEFLTYFQNEAQLEKSRLLSDRFSAERPKGSFSTLEIQRTEQGDSAMYLCANAAINEKLFFGSGTQLSVL.

This sequence joins TRBV7-2 and TRBJ2-3, with TRBD1 matching 9 bases. Germline V gene sequence: CDR1 SGHTA, CDR2 FQGNSA. CDR3 size: 16 residues. With 5 bases clipped from V and 7 bases from J, the junction kept 13 bases outside the gene matches. CDR3 sequence (DNA): TGTGCCAGCAGCGCGCCTAGGACAGGGGATAGAAATACGCAGTATTTT. It codes for CASSAPRTGDRNTQYF.

The chain is built from TRBV30 and TRBJ2-2, with D maybe TRBD2 (7 bases). The length of the CDR3 is 12 residues. The germline V gene encodes CDR1 GTSNPN and CDR2 SVGIG (reference sequence). Trimming cost V 3 bases and J 8 bases, with 10 bases left between them. The DNA of the CDR3 is TGTGCCTGGAGCCGGGGGGCAGGGGAGCTGTTTTTT. Protein sequence: CAWSRGAGELFF. Full variable domain (rest looked up from reference TRBV30 and TRBJ2-2): SQTIHQWPATLVQPVGSPLSLECTVEGTSNPNLYWYRQAAGRGLQLLFYSVGIGQISSEVPQNLSASRPQDRQFILSSKKLLLSDSGFYLCAWSRGAGELFFGEGSRLTVL.

The gene calls are TRBV6-1 and TRBJ1-5; D might be TRBD1 (5 bases). The CDR3 is 14 amino acids. Deletions cut 10 bases from V and 0 bases from J, with 13 bases between. Germline CDR1 MNHNS, CDR2 SASEGT. The CDR3 protein is CATSEGYSNQPQHF. The CDR3 DNA follows: TGTGCCACCTCGGAGGGGTATAGCAATCAGCCCCAGCATTTT.

This clone was counted only a few times. This chain links TRBV30 with TRBJ1-6; unclear D gene. Trimming shortened V by 1 base and J by 5 bases, and 0 bases separated the two germline ends. CDR1 GTSNPN and CDR2 SVGIG come from the germline V gene (reference sequence). This CDR3 has 11 amino acids. The CDR3 DNA sequence: TGTGCCTGGAGTGATAATTCACCCCTCCACTTT. Translating gives CAWSDNSPLHF.

The rearrangement links TRBV15 to TRBJ2-1; D possibly matches TRBD1 or TRBD2 (7 bases each). The CDR3 spans 14 residues. V was pared by 5 bases and J by 13 bases, with 21 bases between. Germline lookup yields CDR1 LNHNV and CDR2 YYDKDF (reference sequence). Here the CDR3 DNA reads TGTGCCACCAGCTCCCAGGGGGGGTTACTGTTTCAGTTCTTC. This gives the protein CATSSQGGLLFQFF.

The chain combines TRBV19 with TRBJ2-2, with D possibly being TRBD1 or TRBD2 (5 bases each). Per the germline V gene, CDR1 is LNHDA and CDR2 is SQIVND (reference sequence). V lost 2 bases and J lost 1, with 11 bases in between. The CDR3 contains 16 residues. The CDR3 is CASSIPGTGNTGELFF. CDR3 DNA sequence: TGTGCCAGTAGTATACCGGGGACGGGGAACACCGGGGAGCTGTTTTTT.

This rearrangement joins TRBV5-5 to TRBJ2-2, with a tentative D call TRBD2 (7 bases). Per germline, CDR1 SGHKS and CDR2 YYEKEE (reference sequence). V was cut by 2 bases and J by 4 bases, with 12 bases left in between. The CDR3 totals 15 residues. The CDR3 DNA reads TGTGCCAGCAGCTTCGCAAGGGGGGGCACCGGGGAGCTGTTTTTT. Its translation: CASSFARGGTGELFF.

This clone has a handful of counts. The genes are TRBV10-1 and TRBJ1-6; a weak D match, TRBD1 (5 bases). The V end was cut by 1 base, the J end by 8 bases, with 9 bases between. Germline V gene data show CDR1 as WNHNN and CDR2 as SYGVQD (reference sequence). This CDR3 comprises 14 residues. The CDR3 protein is CASSELMGDSPLHF. In nucleotides, the CDR3 is TGCGCCAGCAGTGAGTTGATGGGGGATTCACCCCTCCACTTT.

This sequence joins TRBV18 and TRBJ2-7; possibly TRBD1 for D (6 bases). The germline V and J ends were trimmed by 3 bases and 6 bases, with 15 bases remaining between them. Germline V lookup: CDR1 KGHSH, CDR2 LQKENI. The CDR3 runs 14 residues. The CDR3 sequence is CASSPTQGTGEQYF. The CDR3, as DNA: TGTGCCAGCTCACCGACTCAGGGGACGGGCGAGCAGTACTTC.

The rearrangement links TRBV6-5 to TRBJ1-5, with a weak D call TRBD1 (5 bases). The germline V and J ends were trimmed by 2 bases and 2 bases, with 13 bases remaining between them. The CDR3 is 16 residues long. The germline gives CDR1 MNHEY, CDR2 SVGAGI. CDR3 sequence reads: CASSYGPRAGNQPQHF. CDR3 DNA: TGTGCCAGCAGTTACGGACCCAGGGCGGGCAATCAGCCCCAGCATTTT.

The chain has TRBV6-5 and TRBJ2-7; the D call may be TRBD1 or TRBD2 (6 bases each). V was clipped by 5 bases and J by 3 bases, with 17 bases between them. Germline CDR1 reads MNHEY; CDR2 reads SVGAGI. This CDR3 is 15 amino acids long. In DNA form, the CDR3 reads TGTGCCAGCAGTCTAAGAGGGGGGATCAGCTACGAGCAGTACTTC. It specifies CASSLRGGISYEQYF.

This clone was seen once. This chain joins TRBV5-1 and TRBJ2-2; tentatively, D is TRBD1 or TRBD2 (5 bases each). Germline V CDR1 and CDR2: SGHRS, YFSETQ. The CDR3 sequence is 13 residues long. Trimming took off 3 bases at V and 7 bases at J, with 10 bases between the two ends. The CDR3 DNA reads as TGCGCCAGCAGCTGGGACGCGGGCGGGGAGCTGTTTTTT. This encodes CASSWDAGGELFF.

This clone came up once. The chain links TRBV19 to TRBJ2-7; D possibly matches TRBD1 or TRBD2 (5 bases each). Trimming removed 1 base from V and 3 bases from J, with 19 bases in between. CDR3 length: 17 amino acids. The germline CDR1 and CDR2 sequences are LNHDA and SQIVND (reference sequence). CDR3 residues: CASSIGRTGTLGYEQYV. As DNA, the CDR3 is TGTGCCAGTAGTATAGGTCGGACGGGGACGTTGGGCTACGAGCAGTACGTC.

CDR3 coding DNA: TGTGCCAGCAGTCCAATACCGGGGACAGGGCCCTATGGCTACACCTTC. Its translation is CASSPIPGTGPYGYTF. This chain joins TRBV27 and TRBJ1-2; TRBD1 agrees at 9 bases. The length of the CDR3 is 16 residues. J was trimmed by 4 bases and V by 5 bases; bases with no gene match: 11. CDR1 and CDR2 (germline): MNHEY, SMNVEV (reference sequence).

This sequence joins TRBV5-6 and TRBJ1-1, with TRBD1 as a possible D gene (5 bases). Germline CDR1 SGHDT, CDR2 YYEEEE. V lost 1 base and J lost 1, with 11 bases in between. There are 15 residues in the CDR3. The DNA of the CDR3 is TGTGCCAGCAGCTTGAGGGGTGGAGGGAACACTGAAGCTTTCTTT. It is translated as CASSLRGGGNTEAFF.

A word on this clone: This specimen includes other DNA sequences encoding the same CDR3. The chain links TRBV7-2 to TRBJ2-3; D remains unclear. This CDR3 has 14 residues. Germline V gene data show CDR1 as SGHTA and CDR2 as FQGNSA. V lost 3 bases and J lost 0, with 7 bases in between. CDR3 nucleotide sequence: TGTGCCAGCAGCTTGGGATCTAGCACAGATACGCAGTATTTT. This encodes CASSLGSSTDTQYF.

The rearrangement uses TRBV7-9 and TRBJ2-1; possibly TRBD2 for D (5 bases). Trimming removed 3 bases from V and 8 bases from J, with 8 bases in between. The CDR3 runs to 12 residues. Germline CDR1 is SEHNR and CDR2 is FQNEAQ (reference sequence). As DNA, the CDR3 is TGTGCCAGCAGCTTGATCGGGGATGAGCAGTTCTTC. Its protein is CASSLIGDEQFF. The entire variable domain, with the rest obtained from reference TRBV7-9 and TRBJ2-1, is as follows: DTGVSQNPRHKITKRGQNVTFRCDPISEHNRLYWYRQTLGQGPEFLTYFQNEAQLEKSRLLSDRFSAERPKGSFSTLEIQRTEQGDSAMYLCASSLIGDEQFFGPGTRLTVL.

The chain joins TRBV20-1 to TRBJ2-7, with TRBD2 matching over 9 bases. Germline V gene data show CDR1 as DFQATT and CDR2 as SNEGSKA (reference sequence). The CDR3 runs to 10 residues. V shed 5 bases and J 9 bases; nucleotides not matched to a gene: 2. DNA of the CDR3: TGCAGTGCTGGGACTAGCAGGCAGTACTTC. It yields the protein CSAGTSRQYF.

This chain links TRBV5-6 with TRBJ2-5, with TRBD1 matching 10 bases. The length of the CDR3 is 14 residues. Germline loops: CDR1 SGHDT, CDR2 YYEEEE. V was clipped by 4 bases and J by 4 bases; unmatched bases: 4. In DNA form, the CDR3 reads TGTGCCAGCAGCCGGGACAGGGGAGGAGAGACCCAGTACTTC. Translated: CASSRDRGGETQYF.

A few counts support this clone. The chain links TRBV18 to TRBJ1-1; 8 bases are shared with TRBD1. V lost 5 bases, J lost 8 bases, and 4 bases stayed unmatched. Looked up from germline, CDR1 is KGHSH and CDR2 is LQKENI. The CDR3 length is 12 residues. CDR3 nucleotide sequence: TGTGCCAGCTCAGGACAGGGAACGGAAGCTTTCTTT. Residues: CASSGQGTEAFF. Full variable domain (outside the CDR3, taken from reference TRBV18 and TRBJ1-1): NAGVMQNPRHLVRRRGQEARLRCSPMKGHSHVYWYRQLPEEGLKFMVYLQKENIIDESGMPKERFSAEFPKEGPSILRIQQVVRGDSAAYFCASSGQGTEAFFGQGTRLTVV.

This clone was recorded a few times. The V call is TRBV4-2, the J call TRBJ2-4; 9 bases map to TRBD2. The length of the CDR3 is 16 residues. CDR1 and CDR2 (germline): LGHNA, YNFKEQ. V gave up 3 bases and J gave up 6 bases; unmatched junction bases: 9. The CDR3 DNA reads TGTGCCAGCAGCCAGGATTCCTCGCGGGGGGGAAACATTCAGTACTTC. This sequence encodes CASSQDSSRGGNIQYF.

This sequence joins TRBV27 and TRBJ1-4; D gene unclear. This CDR3 comprises 15 residues. CDR1 is MNHEY, CDR2 SMNVEV, per germline (reference sequence). V was shortened by 5 bases and J by 3 bases, with 13 bases between the two germline ends. The CDR3 is CASSNKGDSNEKLFF. The CDR3 DNA is TGTGCCAGCAGTAATAAGGGAGACTCTAATGAAAAACTGTTTTTT. The variable domain in full, with the rest retrieved from reference TRBV27 and TRBJ1-4, is EAQVTQNPRYLITVTGKKLTVTCSQNMNHEYMSWYRQDPGLGLRQIYYSMNVEVTDKGDVPEGYKVSRKEKRNFPLILESPSPNQTSLYFCASSNKGDSNEKLFFGSGTQLSVL.

V gene TRBV4-2 combines with J gene TRBJ1-5; D gene uncertain. The germline CDR1 and CDR2 sequences are LGHNA and YNFKEQ. Deletions cut 0 bases from V and 3 bases from J, with 9 bases between. CDR3 length: 15 residues. The CDR3: CASSQEDGHNQPQHF. CDR3 in DNA: TGTGCCAGCAGCCAAGAGGACGGCCACAATCAGCCCCAGCATTTT.